A single sample is the source of the 17 T cell receptor beta chains below, sequenced in a study of blood T cell repertoires in COVID-19. Sequenced by immunoSEQ multiplex PCR; TCRdb stores in-frame clones only, minus some. The sample holds approximately 490,000 clones, roughly nine tenths seen once. The specimen was PBMCs or T cells enriched from blood (not recorded which). The receptor source for this set is an older woman who had recovered from COVID-19.

This chain uses TRBV11-2 with TRBJ1-2; no definite D call. The CDR3 contains 13 residues. The V end lost 1 base, the J end lost 0 bases, and 3 bases lay between the germline ends. Germline V CDR1 and CDR2: SGHAT, FQNNGV. CDR3 in amino acids: CASSLGPNYGYTF. CDR3 bases: TGTGCCAGCAGCTTAGGGCCTAACTATGGCTACACCTTC.

V is TRBV24-1 and J is TRBJ2-2; TRBD2 is a possible D gene (6 bases). This CDR3 is 17 amino acids long. The V and J ends lost 1 base and 6 bases respectively, with 17 bases between them. Germline lookup yields CDR1 KGHDR and CDR2 SFDVKD. This CDR3 is CATSDLGGRPAAGELFF. The CDR3 coding sequence is TGTGCCACCAGTGATTTAGGAGGGCGGCCTGCCGCCGGGGAGCTGTTTTTT.

The chain recombines TRBV2 with TRBJ1-1; D may be TRBD1 (5 bases). CDR1 is SNHLY and CDR2 is FYNNEI in the germline V gene. Trimming removed 10 bases from V and 1 base from J, with 16 bases in between. The CDR3 contains 14 residues. The DNA of the CDR3 is TGTGCCATCTCCGACCTTGACAGGAACACTGAAGCTTTCTTT. Protein: CAISDLDRNTEAFF.

The chain links TRBV5-1 to TRBJ1-2, with 9 positions matching TRBD1. The CDR3 contains 13 residues. V lost 4 bases, J lost 2 bases, and 0 bases stayed unmatched. Per the germline V gene, CDR1 is SGHRS and CDR2 is YFSETQ. CDR3 residues: CASSGTGNYGYTF. The CDR3 bases are TGCGCCAGCAGCGGGACAGGGAACTATGGCTACACCTTC.

In regard to this clone: An end of the junction does not agree with germline; a read error may underlie this. The CDR3 spells CASSLYAGTGNAGELFF. The CDR3 DNA reads TGTGCCAGCAGCTTGTATGCTGGGACAGGGAACGCCGGGGAGCTGTTTTTT. J is TRBJ2-2 and V is TRBV5-4, with 9 bases that match TRBD1. The CDR3 length is 17 residues. CDR1 and CDR2 (germline): SGHNT, YYREEE (reference sequence).

The V and J genes are TRBV7-2 and TRBJ2-2; 9 bases align to TRBD1. Trimming at V came to 5 bases and at J to 7 bases, leaving 11 bases not matched to a gene. This CDR3 is built from 16 residues. Germline lookup yields CDR1 SGHTA and CDR2 FQGNSA. In DNA form, the CDR3 reads TGTGCCAGCAGCCCCCTGGACAGGGGTATATTCGGGGAGCTGTTTTTT. It encodes CASSPLDRGIFGELFF.

This chain uses TRBV19 with TRBJ1-4; no firm D call. The CDR3 consists of 10 residues. Germline V gene sequence: CDR1 LNHDA, CDR2 SQIVND (reference sequence). The V end was cut by 7 bases, the J end by 7 bases, with 4 bases between. CDR3 nucleotide sequence: TGTGCCAGTACCGGTGAAAAACTGTTTTTT. Translation: CASTGEKLFF.

The chain combines TRBV2 with TRBJ2-2; D is undetermined. Germline CDR1 and CDR2: SNHLY and FYNNEI. Trimming removed 6 bases at V and 1 base at J, with 9 bases between. This CDR3 comprises 14 residues. This CDR3 is CASSSLGNTGELFF. The CDR3 nucleotides are TGTGCCAGCAGCTCCCTAGGGAACACCGGGGAGCTGTTTTTT.

About this clone itself: Other nucleotide sequences in the sample specify the same CDR3. The chain is built from TRBV12-3 or TRBV12-4 and TRBJ2-5; maybe TRBD1 (5 bases). V lost 1 base, J lost 3 bases, and 6 bases lay in between. This CDR3 is built from 13 residues. Here the CDR3 reads CASSLGREETQYF. In DNA form, the CDR3 reads TGTGCCAGCAGTTTAGGCAGGGAAGAGACCCAGTACTTC.

V gene TRBV7-5 combines with J gene TRBJ1-2; the table assigns TRBD1, which was not confirmed against the DNA. TRBV7-5 constitutes a pseudogene. The CDR3 contains 13 residues. CDR3 residues: CARSSTQDYGYTF. The DNA for the CDR3 is TGTGCCAGAAGCTCCACACAGGACTATGGCTACACCTTC.

V gene TRBV7-2 combines with J gene TRBJ1-2, with TRBD1 matching over 7 bases. Germline trimming cut 2 bases from V and 4 bases from J; bases unmatched to any gene: 10. There are 16 residues in the CDR3. CDR1 is SGHTA and CDR2 is FQGNSA in the germline V gene. CDR3 bases: TGTGCCAGCAGCTTATCGGGACAGCGTCGCCTCTATGGCTACACCTTC. This codes for CASSLSGQRRLYGYTF.

The chain has TRBV28 and TRBJ1-4, with D unresolved. CDR3 length equals 14 residues. V was pared by 6 bases and J by 8 bases, with 16 bases between. Germline loops: CDR1 MDHEN, CDR2 SYDVKM. This CDR3 is CASRSRVPREKLFF. For the CDR3, the DNA is TGTGCCAGCAGGTCGCGGGTTCCTAGGGAAAAACTGTTTTTT.

This chain uses TRBV19 with TRBJ1-4, with D perhaps matching TRBD1 (5 bases). Germline loops: CDR1 LNHDA, CDR2 SQIVND (reference sequence). V gave up 3 bases and J gave up 8 bases, with 13 bases separating them. CDR3 length: 14 residues. DNA of the CDR3: TGTGCCAGTAGTATTTGGCAGGGTGGCGAAAAACTGTTTTTT. As protein: CASSIWQGGEKLFF.

This clone appeared a single time. This chain links TRBV4-1 with TRBJ2-7; TRBD1 matches 7 bases. The CDR3 runs 14 residues. The germline CDR1 and CDR2 sequences are MGHRA and YSYEKL. V trimming: 4 bases; J trimming: 2 bases; junction bases outside the gene matches: 5. The CDR3 is CASSPGQTTYEQYF. In DNA, the CDR3 is TGCGCCAGCAGCCCGGGACAGACTACCTACGAGCAGTACTTC.

V usage is TRBV14 and J usage is TRBJ2-4; D remains unclear. This CDR3 has 14 amino acids. The ends were cut back, 3 bases at V and 2 bases at J, with 8 bases in the middle. In germline, CDR1 is SGHDN, CDR2 FVKESK. The CDR3 is CASSQYSTKNIQYF. DNA for the CDR3: TGTGCCAGCAGCCAGTACAGTACCAAAAACATTCAGTACTTC.

This sequence joins TRBV6-6 and TRBJ1-1; 8 bases are a match to TRBD1. The V gene end was trimmed by 8 bases and the J gene end by 0 bases; junction bases not matched to a gene: 5. The CDR3 sequence is 14 residues long. Per the germline V gene, CDR1 is MNHNY and CDR2 is SVGAGI (reference sequence). CDR3 sequence: CASWTGPMNTEAFF. CDR3 DNA: TGTGCCAGCTGGACAGGGCCTATGAACACTGAAGCTTTCTTT.

This chain uses TRBV5-6 with TRBJ2-1, with 11 bases aligning to TRBD2. Germline V gene data show CDR1 as SGHDT and CDR2 as YYEEEE. CDR3 size: 15 residues. The V segment lost 4 bases and the J segment 8 bases; nucleotides outside the gene matches: 8. The CDR3 sequence is CASSELAGGQDEQFF. DNA for the CDR3: TGTGCCAGCAGCGAATTAGCGGGGGGGCAGGATGAGCAGTTCTTC.